The source of this TCR beta chain is a study of blood T cell repertoires in COVID-19. In the study overall: The United States, Italy and Spain provided the acute and convalescent COVID-19 samples.

The germline V gene has CDR1 PRHDT and CDR2 FYEKMQ (reference sequence). CDR3 size: 12 residues. V lost 3 bases, J lost 8 bases, and 10 bases lay in between. Profiled with immunoSEQ multiplex PCR; TCRdb holds only in-frame clones, not every one. The table has around 330,000 clones, around nine tenths seen once. The source of this sequence is a woman aged 40 to 55 who had recovered from COVID-19. The sequenced sample consisted of PBMCs or T cells enriched from blood (not recorded which). The genes are TRBV13 and TRBJ1-2; no reliable D call. The CDR3 coding sequence is TGTGCCAGCAGCTTTGATGGAGGCGGCTACACCTTC. Its protein is CASSFDGGGYTF. The complete variable domain, with remaining parts taken from reference TRBV13 and TRBJ1-2, reads AAGVIQSPRHLIKEKRETATLKCYPIPRHDTVYWYQQGPGQDPQFLISFYEKMQSDKGSIPDRFSAQQFSDYHSELNMSSLELGDSALYFCASSFDGGGYTFGSGTRLTVV.